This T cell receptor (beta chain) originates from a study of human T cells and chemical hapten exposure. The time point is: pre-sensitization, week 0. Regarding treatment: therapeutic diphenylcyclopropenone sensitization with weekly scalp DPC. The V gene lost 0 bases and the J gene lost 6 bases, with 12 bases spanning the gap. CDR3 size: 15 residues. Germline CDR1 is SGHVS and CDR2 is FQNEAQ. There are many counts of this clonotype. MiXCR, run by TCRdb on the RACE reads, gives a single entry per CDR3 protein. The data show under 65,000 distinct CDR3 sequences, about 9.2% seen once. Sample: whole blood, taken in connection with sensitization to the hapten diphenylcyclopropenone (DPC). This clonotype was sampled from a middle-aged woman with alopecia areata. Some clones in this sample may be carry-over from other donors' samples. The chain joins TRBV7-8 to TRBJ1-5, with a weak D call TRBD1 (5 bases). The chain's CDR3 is CASSLARGSGQPQHF. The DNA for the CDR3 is TGTGCCAGCAGCTTAGCACGGGGGAGCGGTCAGCCCCAGCATTTT. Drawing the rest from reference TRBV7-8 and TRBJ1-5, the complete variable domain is GAGVSQSPRYKVAKRGQDVALRCDPISGHVSLFWYQQALGQGPEFLTYFQNEAQLDKSGLPSDRFFAERPEGSVSTLKIQRTQQEDSAVYLCASSLARGSGQPQHFGDGTRLSIL.